This is a list of T cell receptor beta chains from one sample in a study of PD-L1 blockade in urothelial cancer. This table comes from immunoSEQ multiplex PCR, and its TCRdb copy is limited to in-frame clones, with some not included. Among under 30,000 clones listed, more than 70% were seen once. The sample here was PBMCs, taken around atezolizumab (anti-PD-L1) treatment. The receptor set was obtained from a man between 65 and 85 years old with urothelial cancer. CDR3s include the opening cysteine and the closing phenylalanine or tryptophan. The order of the fields is clone size, D gene, V gene, J gene, CDR3 protein, CDR3 DNA. D genes are given only for firm matches. Expanded clones get a size class; other rows say once, few or many, or leave the size out.

>-|-|TRBV7-7|TRBJ2-3
CASSLGAATDTQYF
TGTGCTAGCAGCTTAGGTGCGGCCACAGATACGCAGTATTTT
>-|-|TRBV11-2|TRBJ2-1
CASSAGYEQFF
TGTGCCAGCAGCGCAGGGTATGAGCAGTTCTTC
>-|-|TRBV9|TRBJ1-3
CASSVFADSGNTIYF
TGTGCCAGCAGCGTATTTGCAGACTCTGGAAACACCATATATTTT
>-|-|TRBV19|TRBJ1-4
CASSSQGLNEKLFF
TGTGCCAGTAGTAGCCAGGGCCTTAATGAAAAACTGTTTTTT
>-|-|TRBV6-5|TRBJ2-6
CASSYLMSPGANVLTF
TGTGCCAGCAGTTACCTGATGAGTCCTGGGGCCAACGTCCTGACTTTC
>-|TRBD2|TRBV2|TRBJ2-3
CASSEEVAVASGPTDTQYF
TGTGCCAGCAGTGAAGAGGTTGCGGTGGCTAGCGGCCCCACAGATACGCAGTATTTT
>-|TRBD2|TRBV9|TRBJ2-5
CASSGRVPGLAGGETQYF
TGTGCCAGCAGCGGACGAGTACCGGGACTAGCGGGGGGAGAGACCCAGTACTTC
>-|TRBD1|TRBV5-1|TRBJ2-7
CASRRITGGSPHEQYF
TGCGCCAGCAGGCGTATTACAGGGGGATCCCCCCACGAGCAGTACTTC
>once|TRBD1|TRBV27|TRBJ2-3
CASKTDRGGFSTDTQYF
TGTGCCAGCAAAACCGACAGGGGCGGGTTTAGCACAGATACGCAGTATTTT
>-|TRBD1|TRBV28|TRBJ2-3
CASSLQGATTTDTQYF
TGTGCCAGCAGTTTGCAGGGGGCAACGACCACAGATACGCAGTATTTT
>-|TRBD1|TRBV13|TRBJ2-1
CASSLGQGGYNEQFF
TGTGCCAGCAGCTTGGGACAGGGAGGCTACAATGAGCAGTTCTTC
>-|TRBD2|TRBV27|TRBJ2-1
CASSSLSGRSVNEQFF
TGTGCCAGCAGTTCCCTTAGCGGGAGGAGTGTTAATGAGCAGTTCTTC
>-|-|TRBV5-6|TRBJ1-2
CASSGGLIVDYGYTF
TGTGCCAGCAGCGGGGGCCTAATAGTCGACTATGGCTACACCTTC
>-|TRBD1|TRBV11-2|TRBJ2-7
CASSPWTGIVTYEQYF
TGTGCCAGCAGCCCATGGACAGGGATCGTCACCTACGAGCAGTACTTC
>-|-|TRBV11-2|TRBJ1-1
CASSLAGSLSVTEAFF
TGTGCCAGCAGCTTAGCGGGATCATTAAGCGTCACTGAAGCTTTCTTT
>-|-|TRBV7-8|TRBJ2-7
CASSAPRGEQYF
TGTGCCAGCAGCGCGCCGAGGGGGGAGCAGTACTTC
>-|TRBD1|TRBV18|TRBJ1-5
CASSLTGAGHQPQHF
TGTGCCAGCTCACTTACAGGGGCAGGGCATCAGCCCCAGCATTTT
>-|-|TRBV5-1|TRBJ2-7
CASSLNPGVGYEQYF
TGCGCCAGCAGCTTGAATCCAGGGGTTGGCTACGAGCAGTACTTC
>once|-|TRBV6-1|TRBJ1-5
CASSAGGEGQPQHF
TGTGCCAGCAGTGCGGGAGGGGAGGGTCAGCCCCAGCATTTT
>-|TRBD1|TRBV19|TRBJ2-7
CASSGTGNSYEQYF
TGTGCCAGTAGTGGGACAGGTAACTCCTACGAGCAGTACTTC
>-|-|TRBV15|TRBJ1-1
CATSRDQGKAFF
TGTGCCACCAGCAGAGATCAGGGGAAAGCTTTCTTT
>-|TRBD1|TRBV28|TRBJ1-1
CASSSMGQAGTEAFF
TGTGCCAGCAGTTCGATGGGACAGGCGGGCACTGAAGCTTTCTTT